This entry concerns a single TCR beta chain. From germline, CDR1 is LNHDA and CDR2 SQIVND (reference sequence). The length of the CDR3 is 14 residues. The V segment lost 6 bases and the J segment 7 bases; nucleotides outside the gene matches: 10. These data come from a study of PD-1 blockade in classical Hodgkin lymphoma. Repertoires were generated with immunoSEQ multiplex PCR, while TCRdb's copy carries only in-frame clones and drops some. The sample shows 50,000 or so clones, just under 75% of them seen only once. Following autologous stem cell transplantation, relapse occurred in every patient, and exposure to brentuximab vedotin varied.

This receptor was taken from a human donor with classical Hodgkin lymphoma. J is TRBJ1-1 and V is TRBV19; 8 bases agree with TRBD1. The specimen comprised peripheral blood mononuclear cells (PBMCs), sampled before the second cycle of nivolumab. CDR3 nucleotide sequence: TGTGCCAGTAGATATCCGGGACAGGCCCTTGAAGCTTTCTTT. It yields the protein CASRYPGQALEAFF.